This T cell receptor (beta chain) is from a study of shared clonotypes between healthy human individuals. Study summary: Donors, aged 18 to 49, were a couple of women and three men. Broader study findings: Relative to memory subsets, naive subsets generally showed larger estimated richness. Collection of samples was limited to blood; tissue repertoires likely differ.

The table came from immunoSEQ multiplex PCR; TCRdb's copy has only in-frame clones and leaves some out. The table includes under 850,000 clones, roughly 72% detected once. Concerning this clone: Its antigen is not identified.

Sequencing was carried out using memory CD4+ T cells sorted from blood. The subset denotes: CD45RA-negative fraction. This sequence originates from a woman aged 30 to 39 in good health.

As DNA, the CDR3 is TGTGCCAGCAGTTACTCAGGCCCGGTGAATGAGCAGTTCTTC. This translates into CASSYSGPVNEQFF. The J gene is TRBJ2-1, the V gene TRBV6-5; D is unclear. V dropped 0 bases and J dropped 7 bases, with 10 bases sitting between them. This CDR3 has 14 amino acids. Germline V gene sequence: CDR1 MNHEY, CDR2 SVGAGI.